These T cell receptor beta chains were read from a single sample in a study of radiation and T cells in renal cell carcinoma. Libraries were prepared by immunoSEQ multiplex PCR; TCRdb keeps only in-frame clonotypes and omits some of them. This sample has 95,000 to 150,000 clones, with roughly four fifths found just once. The sample in question was blood, obtained from a patient whose treatment included radiotherapy and nephrectomy. All receptors derive from a man between 45 and 60 years old with renal cell carcinoma. Both conserved end residues are part of each CDR3. D genes are given only for firm matches. Clone size appears in some rows only: once, few, many, or a class for an expanded clone.

length	size	V	J	D	DNA	CDR3
15	NA	TRBV18	TRBJ2-3	TRBD2	TGTGCCAGCTCACCACCGGCGGGGGGCACAGATACGCAGTATTTT	CASSPPAGGTDTQYF
13	NA	TRBV6-1	TRBJ1-1	NA	TGTGCCAGCAGTGGGCGGCAACTCACTGAAGCTTTCTTT	CASSGRQLTEAFF
15	NA	TRBV6-1	TRBJ2-4	NA	TGTGCCAGCAGTACAACTCCTCTGGCCAAAAACATTCAGTACTTC	CASSTTPLAKNIQYF
14	NA	TRBV2	TRBJ2-7	TRBD2	TGTGCCAGCAGCCGTGGACTAGCGGGAGATAAGCAGTACTTC	CASSRGLAGDKQYF
14	NA	TRBV19	TRBJ1-2	NA	TGTGCCAGTAGTATAGCACGGGGGAACTATGGCTACACCTTC	CASSIARGNYGYTF
14	NA	TRBV25-1	TRBJ1-1	NA	TGTGCCAGCAGTGAGCGCGGGACGAACACTGAAGCTTTCTTT	CASSERGTNTEAFF
14	NA	TRBV9	TRBJ2-1	NA	TGTGCCAGCAGCGTAGGGGGAACCTACAATGAGCAGTTCTTC	CASSVGGTYNEQFF
14	NA	TRBV7-6	TRBJ1-1	NA	TGTGCCAGCAGCTCGACGTTGGGGAACACTGAAGCTTTCTTT	CASSSTLGNTEAFF
13	once	TRBV28	TRBJ1-2	NA	TGTGCCAGCAGTTTAGGGGGGCTCTATGGCTACACCTTC	CASSLGGLYGYTF
17	NA	TRBV5-5	TRBJ2-5	NA	TGTGCCAGCAGCTCCAAAACCCTAGGTCCCCTAGAGGAGACCCAGTACTTC	CASSSKTLGPLEETQYF
14	NA	TRBV5-1	TRBJ2-3	NA	TGCGCCAGCAGCTTGCGGGGATGGACAGATACGCAGTATTTT	CASSLRGWTDTQYF
11	NA	TRBV28	TRBJ1-1	NA	TGTGCCAGCAGTACCGTCGGGGAAGGAGGTTTC	CASSTVGEGGF
15	NA	TRBV19	TRBJ2-7	NA	TGTGCCAGTAGTATTTTTCCGACAGGCTCCTACGAGCAGTACTTC	CASSIFPTGSYEQYF
12	few	TRBV2	TRBJ2-7	TRBD1	TGTGCCACCCAAGGACCCGGGACAGAGCTACACTTC	CATQGPGTELHF
15	NA	TRBV19	TRBJ2-7	NA	TGTGCCAGTAGCCCCATTTCTTCAGGGTGGAACGAGCAGTACTTC	CASSPISSGWNEQYF
14	NA	TRBV6-1	TRBJ1-5	TRBD1	TGTGCCAGCATGGTGACAGGGAGCAATCAGCCCCAGCATTTT	CASMVTGSNQPQHF
14	few	TRBV28	TRBJ1-2	NA	TGTGCCAGCAGTCCCGACCGGGACCTCTATGGCTACACCTTC	CASSPDRDLYGYTF
13	NA	TRBV5-6	TRBJ2-7	NA	TGTGCCAGCAGCTTGCAGGGGTCCTACGAGCAGTACTTC	CASSLQGSYEQYF